What follows describes a single TCR beta chain. Its cognate antigen is unknown. The CDR3 length is 17 residues. After removal of 4 bases from V and 2 bases from J, the junction contained 11 bases not matched to a gene. Germline-derived CDR1 and CDR2 are MGHRA and YSYEKL. The sample originates from a study of cytomegalovirus exposure and HLA in healthy donors. Study results and limitations: Most TCR beta V segments were productive about 87% or about 30% of the time in an earlier analysis. Evidence from a later analysis indicated that most CMV-associated TCR beta chains looked HLA-restricted. Among TCR beta chains of equal frequency, HLA-associated ones were more clonally expanded in a later analysis. Some TCR beta chains (about 180 of them) were listed as cytomegalovirus-associated.

It was with 60 Vbeta and 13 Jbeta primers that the PCR ran. Sequenced by immunoSEQ multiplex PCR; TCRdb stores in-frame clones only, minus some. Among 100,000 to 150,000 clones, 81% were seen once, and the ten largest hold around 0.7%. The TCR was taken from a man aged 18 to 29 in good health and CMV-seronegative. This sequence joins TRBV4-1 and TRBJ2-7, with 10 bases lining up with TRBD2. The source material was PBMCs. The CDR3 is CASSPTASGGRPYEQYF. The DNA of the CDR3 is TGCGCCAGCAGCCCCACCGCTAGCGGGGGACGACCCTACGAGCAGTACTTC.